This T cell receptor (beta chain) emerged from a study of identifying expanded T cells in peripheral blood. General observations from the study: Technical replicates showed roughly 1.2 changed clones; about 2 weeks about 16; four weeks 19.

During the collection period, no donor immune events like infections were recorded. CDR1 and CDR2 (germline): MNHEY, SVGAGI. The CDR3 totals 13 residues. V lost 7 bases and J lost 3; bases outside the gene matches: 3. Details on this clone: Antigen unknown.

TCRdb's table, derived via immunoSEQ multiplex PCR, lists solely in-frame clones and lacks some. The data show some 78,000 clones, around four fifths seen once. The source material was blood. The chain has TRBV6-5 and TRBJ1-5; 7 nucleotides agree with TRBD1. This clonotype was sampled from a person aged 18 to 70 in good health. Written as DNA, the CDR3 is TGTGCCAGCAAACAGGGGTACAATCAGCCCCAGCATTTT. Its translation is CASKQGYNQPQHF.